Only a few counts were recorded for the clone carrying this T cell receptor beta chain. The antigen is not known. Unique molecular identifiers (one per individual cDNA molecule) were attached. TCRdb used MiXCR to reprocess the 5' RACE reads, holding one entry per CDR3 protein. The sample records fewer than 100,000 distinct CDR3 sequences, roughly 6% being singletons. The sample belongs to a study of early T cells in non-severe SARS-CoV-2 infection. The wider study: Sequencing of unsorted whole blood was done on bulk RNA, leaving chains unpaired. Study-level results: The matching step, a VDJdb search, favored anti-spike CD8 responses and missed private and CD4 specificities.

This CDR3 contains 14 residues. The germline V gene has CDR1 SGHVS and CDR2 FQNEAQ. V gene TRBV7-8 combines with J gene TRBJ2-1, with TRBD1 matching 7 bases. Sequencing was carried out using whole blood. The sequence came from an adult who was a healthcare worker with PCR-confirmed SARS-CoV-2 infection or an uninfected control (not recorded which). The CDR3 DNA reads as TGTGCAGCAGAGGGGGCTCCACCCTACAATGAGCAGTTCTTC. Its translation: CAAEGAPPYNEQFF.